This T cell receptor beta chain was documented in a study of T-cell memory formation after mild COVID-19. Study-level information: The study found TCR clusters largely donor specific. Findings of the study overall: Mostly located in CM and EM were contracting CD4+ clones, with contracting CD8+ clones located in EMRA. Detection of some responders pre-infection suggested pre-existing cross-reactive memory T cells participated.

Constant-segment primers and 5'RACE yielded cDNA libraries for TCR alpha and TCR beta, each carrying sample barcodes and UMIs. TCRdb processed the 5' RACE reads anew with MiXCR; each CDR3 protein has one entry. This repertoire shows around 300,000 distinct CDR3 sequences, 10% to 15% found once; its top ten account for over 20%. This clonotype occurred a few times. No antigen is known for it. This sequence originates from a man aged 18 to 35 who had mild COVID-19 (a few samples of this study predate the infection). Cell type and time point are not known. Sequences were obtained from PBMCs or a T cell subset sorted from them (not recorded which).

CDR3: CASSQETAGVGYTF. The CDR3, as DNA: TGCGCCAGCAGCCAAGAGACGGCAGGGGTGGGCTACACCTTC. The chain employs TRBV4-3 and TRBJ1-2; TRBD1 might be the D (6 bases). Trimming took 0 bases from V and 8 from J, leaving 13 bases between them. The CDR3 loop spans 14 amino acids. The germline gives CDR1 LGHNA, CDR2 YSLEER.